The sequence of this TCR beta chain was determined in a study of long-term antiretroviral therapy in people with HIV. The V gene end was trimmed by 1 base and the J gene end by 2 bases; junction bases not matched to a gene: 4. Germline V gives CDR1 SGHAT, CDR2 FQDESV (reference sequence). This CDR3 has 17 amino acids. This clone was counted a single time. What it recognizes is unknown. An immunoSEQ assay, version v3.0, was performed at survey level. About 35,000-55,000 T-cell genomes per sample were the sequencing target. This table comes from immunoSEQ multiplex PCR, and its TCRdb copy is limited to in-frame clones, with some not included. The data hold about 22,000 clones, with about 80% observed a single time. Regarding the study as a whole: Clones with expansion before ART led the repertoire at all time points. HIV repertoires had narrower CDR3 length ranges than controls.

Sequences were derived from unsorted PBMCs, sampled 5.9 years after starting antiretroviral therapy. The gene calls are TRBV11-1 and TRBJ2-1, with TRBD2 matching over 11 bases. This TCR was sampled from a man between 25 and 39 years old with HIV. CDR3 residues: CASSLGTTSGAYNEQFF. DNA for the CDR3: TGTGCCAGCAGCTTAGGGACGACTAGCGGGGCCTACAATGAGCAGTTCTTC.